The 8 T cell receptor beta chains in this list originate from one sample, sequenced in a study of CD8 T cells in Susac syndrome. The authors reverse transcribed roughly 0.5 to 1 ug RNA with random hexamers. TCRdb re-called the immunoSEQ multiplex PCR reads with MiXCR, one entry per CDR3 protein. The sample includes 300,000 to 350,000 distinct CDR3 sequences, approximately 90% of them seen just once. The sequenced sample was CD4+ T cells from PBMCs. The source is a human donor with multiple sclerosis.

The chain combines TRBV18 with TRBJ2-7; D may correspond to TRBD1 or TRBD2 (5 bases each). V dropped 8 bases and J dropped 3 bases, with 23 bases sitting between them. CDR3 length equals 16 residues. Per the germline V gene, CDR1 is KGHSH and CDR2 is LQKENI. The CDR3 sequence: CASTRGPPSSFYEQYF. CDR3 DNA sequence: TGTGCCAGCACTCGGGGCCCGCCTTCCTCATTCTACGAGCAGTACTTC.

The V and J genes are TRBV12-3 or TRBV12-4 and TRBJ2-3; D may be TRBD2 (6 bases). CDR3 length: 15 residues. The V end was cut by 4 bases, the J end by 4 bases, with 15 bases between. Here the CDR3 DNA reads TGTGCCAGCAGTTCCAGGGAGGTGGACCCAGATACGCAGTATTTT. This codes for CASSSREVDPDTQYF.

The chain employs TRBV20-1 and TRBJ1-2; 8 bases line up with TRBD1. The V and J ends lost 5 bases and 9 bases, in that order; junction bases with no gene match: 5. Germline assignment: CDR1 DFQATT and CDR2 SNEGSKA (reference sequence). The CDR3 covers 11 residues. CDR3 sequence (DNA): TGCAGTGCTTGGGACAGGAACAGCTACACCTTC. It is translated as CSAWDRNSYTF.

This clonotype was seen once. CDR3 nucleotide sequence: TGCGCCAGCACCCGGGACAGGGGGGATACGCAGTATTTT. It translates to CASTRDRGDTQYF. The rearrangement links TRBV5-1 to TRBJ2-3; TRBD1 matches at 11 bases. The trim removed 6 bases at V and 6 bases at J, leaving 3 bases unmatched. The CDR3 spans 13 residues. Germline V gene data show CDR1 as SGHRS and CDR2 as YFSETQ.

The gene calls are TRBV13 and TRBJ1-1; D not resolved. In germline, CDR1 is PRHDT, CDR2 FYEKMQ (reference sequence). Trimming cost V 5 bases and J 5 bases, with 18 bases left between them. The CDR3 runs to 15 residues. CDR3 region: CASSRGMGFETEAFF. The CDR3 bases are TGTGCCAGCAGCCGAGGTATGGGGTTCGAAACTGAAGCTTTCTTT.

The V and J genes are TRBV6-6 and TRBJ2-7; tentative D call: TRBD2 (8 bases). The CDR3 runs to 14 residues. Germline V lookup: CDR1 MNHNY, CDR2 SVGAGI (reference sequence). Trimming removed 8 bases at V and 1 base at J, with 15 bases between. The CDR3 sequence is CASRLATGSYEQYF. In DNA form, the CDR3 reads TGTGCCAGCCGACTAGCGACAGGGTCCTACGAGCAGTACTTC.

In this sample, this clonotype turned up a few times. The rearrangement joins TRBV12-3 or TRBV12-4 to TRBJ1-2, with D maybe TRBD1 (5 bases). V was clipped by 3 bases and J by 4 bases, with 9 bases between them. The CDR3 consists of 13 residues. The CDR3 bases are TGTGCCAGCAGTTTCGGAGACAGCTATGGCTACACCTTC. Residues: CASSFGDSYGYTF.

The V gene is TRBV29-1, the J gene TRBJ1-1; D call uncertain. V shed 3 bases and J shed 5 bases, with 16 bases lying between them. CDR3 length equals 14 residues. Germline CDR1 and CDR2: SQVTM and ANQGSEA. DNA for the CDR3: TGCAGCGTTGAGATGTCAGTTAGACGAACTGAAGCTTTCTTT. This gives the protein CSVEMSVRRTEAFF.